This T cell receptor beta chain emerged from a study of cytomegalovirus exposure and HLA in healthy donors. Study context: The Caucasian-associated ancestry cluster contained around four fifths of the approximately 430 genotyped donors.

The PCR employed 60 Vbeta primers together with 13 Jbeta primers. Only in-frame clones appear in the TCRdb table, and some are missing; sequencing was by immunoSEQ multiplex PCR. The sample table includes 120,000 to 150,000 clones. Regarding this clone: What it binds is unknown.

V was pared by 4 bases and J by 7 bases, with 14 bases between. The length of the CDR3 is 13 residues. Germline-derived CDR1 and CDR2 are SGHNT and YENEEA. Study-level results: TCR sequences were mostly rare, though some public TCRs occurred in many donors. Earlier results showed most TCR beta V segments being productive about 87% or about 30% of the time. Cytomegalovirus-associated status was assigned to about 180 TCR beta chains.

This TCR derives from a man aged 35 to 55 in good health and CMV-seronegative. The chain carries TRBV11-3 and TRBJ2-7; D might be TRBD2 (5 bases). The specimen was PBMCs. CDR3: CASSSGGSREQYF. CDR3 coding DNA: TGTGCCAGCAGCTCCGGCGGGTCCAGGGAGCAGTACTTC.